A single sample is the source of the 21 T cell receptor beta chains below, sequenced in a study of blood T cell repertoires in COVID-19. Libraries were prepared by immunoSEQ multiplex PCR; TCRdb keeps only in-frame clonotypes and omits some of them. The table includes some 300,000 clones, around nine tenths detected once. Sequenced material: PBMCs or T cells enriched from blood (not recorded which). These receptors were taken from a woman between 50 and 59 years old who had been exposed to COVID-19.

CDR3 DNA sequence: TGTGCCAGTAGTATAGATGGGGATTCACGGGGTACGCAGTATTTT. Translating gives CASSIDGDSRGTQYF. The gene calls are TRBV19 and TRBJ2-3, with a tentative D call TRBD2 (5 bases). The V gene lost 0 bases and the J gene lost 8 bases, with 15 bases spanning the gap. The CDR3 is 15 amino acids. The germline CDR1 and CDR2 sequences are LNHDA and SQIVND (reference sequence).

With respect to this clone: Other DNA sequences in this specimen translate into the identical CDR3. DNA for the CDR3: TGTGCCAGCAGCGTAGACGGCGCGGGGAACTATGGCTACACCTTC. Protein sequence: CASSVDGAGNYGYTF. This chain links TRBV9 with TRBJ1-2; D not certain. Trimming removed 0 bases at V and 2 bases at J, with 11 bases between. Germline V lookup: CDR1 SGDLS, CDR2 YYNGEE. The CDR3 sequence is 15 residues long.

The V call is TRBV21-1, the J call TRBJ1-6; the table's D call of TRBD1 was not tested on the DNA. TRBV21-1 has pseudogene status. The CDR3 has 16 amino acids. This CDR3 reads CASSSPFGHYNSPLHF. CDR3 DNA sequence: TGTGCCAGCAGCAGTCCCTTTGGGCATTATAATTCACCCCTCCACTTT.

In this sample, this clone turned up once. This chain links TRBV2 with TRBJ1-1, with D unclear. V lost 7 bases and J lost 1, with 10 bases in between. Looked up from germline, CDR1 is SNHLY and CDR2 is FYNNEI. This CDR3 is built from 13 residues. The CDR3 sequence: CASIPSKNTEAFF. In DNA form, the CDR3 reads TGTGCCAGCATCCCCAGTAAGAACACTGAAGCTTTCTTT.

This clone has a single count. The rearrangement links TRBV19 to TRBJ2-3; D unresolved. This CDR3 is built from 13 residues. The germline V and J ends were trimmed by 3 bases and 5 bases, with 9 bases remaining between them. Germline V gene data show CDR1 as LNHDA and CDR2 as SQIVND (reference sequence). The CDR3 loop is CASSMGRLDTQYF. CDR3 coding DNA: TGTGCCAGTAGTATGGGCCGGTTAGATACGCAGTATTTT.

The chain is built from TRBV6-1 and TRBJ2-6, with D maybe TRBD2 (5 bases). Trimming took 2 bases from V and 4 from J, leaving 12 bases between them. Looked up from germline, CDR1 is MNHNS and CDR2 is SASEGT. The CDR3 runs 16 residues. The CDR3 DNA reads TGTGCCAGCAGTGAATATGGAGGAACAGGGGCCAACGTCCTGACTTTC. Amino acid sequence: CASSEYGGTGANVLTF.

The V gene is TRBV9, the J gene TRBJ1-4, with 10 bases matching TRBD1. The J segment lost 8 bases and the V segment lost 3 bases, leaving 7 bases of the junction unmatched. The CDR3 is made up of 15 amino acids. Germline V gene lookup returns CDR1 SGDLS and CDR2 YYNGEE. CDR3 sequence reads: CASSGQGAVWEKLFF. For the CDR3, the DNA is TGTGCCAGCAGCGGACAGGGGGCGGTATGGGAAAAACTGTTTTTT.

The chain joins TRBV19 to TRBJ1-2; TRBD1 might be the D (5 bases). V gave up 5 bases and J gave up 4 bases, with 8 bases separating them. The CDR3 runs to 12 residues. Germline CDR1 is LNHDA and CDR2 is SQIVND (reference sequence). As DNA, the CDR3 is TGTGCCAGTAGTTCGGGACTCTATGGCTACACCTTC. Encoded protein: CASSSGLYGYTF.

The J gene is TRBJ2-2, the V gene TRBV7-8; 9 bases map to TRBD2. Trimming at V came to 1 base and at J to 0 bases, leaving 9 bases not matched to a gene. The CDR3 extends over 19 amino acids. CDR1 SGHVS and CDR2 FQNEAQ come from the germline V gene. CDR3 in amino acids: CASSLVVASGVTNTGELFF. CDR3 coding DNA: TGTGCCAGCAGCTTAGTCGTCGCTAGCGGGGTGACGAACACCGGGGAGCTGTTTTTT.

The chain employs TRBV9 and TRBJ2-1; D is unresolved. Germline V gives CDR1 SGDLS, CDR2 YYNGEE. Trimming removed 0 bases from V and 8 bases from J, with 9 bases in between. The CDR3 runs 13 residues. The CDR3 spells CASSVAKVHEQFF. CDR3 DNA sequence: TGTGCCAGCAGCGTAGCTAAAGTACATGAGCAGTTCTTC.

The chain couples TRBV3-1 (or the pseudogene TRBV3-2) to TRBJ2-2, with a tentative D call TRBD2 (7 bases). CDR1 is LGHDT and CDR2 is YNNKEL in the germline V gene (reference sequence). The length of the CDR3 is 19 residues. V gave up 4 bases and J gave up 7 bases, with 28 bases separating them. The CDR3 here is CASSRQEGSWGGLGGELFF. The DNA for the CDR3 is TGTGCCAGCAGCCGCCAAGAGGGGAGTTGGGGGGGCCTCGGCGGGGAGCTGTTTTTT.

V and J are TRBV5-4 and TRBJ2-3; the match to TRBD2 covers 8 bases. The J segment lost 3 bases and the V segment lost 6 bases, leaving 6 bases of the junction unmatched. Germline V gives CDR1 SGHNT, CDR2 YYREEE (reference sequence). This CDR3 contains 14 residues. This chain's CDR3 is CASMRGGQTDTQYF. The CDR3 DNA is TGTGCCAGCATGCGCGGGGGGCAAACAGATACGCAGTATTTT.

V gene TRBV6-1 combines with J gene TRBJ1-1, with TRBD1 matching 8 bases. The junction had 3 bases not matched to a gene; V was cut back by 3 bases and J by 0 bases. CDR3 size: 15 residues. In germline, CDR1 is MNHNS, CDR2 SASEGT. CDR3 nucleotides: TGTGCCAGCAGTGAGGACAGGGTTATGAACACTGAAGCTTTCTTT. Protein sequence: CASSEDRVMNTEAFF.

CDR3 in DNA: TGTGCCACCAGCAGAGATACTGGCGGGTACCAAGAGACCCAGTACTTC. It is translated as CATSRDTGGYQETQYF. The rearrangement joins TRBV15 to TRBJ2-5; possibly TRBD2 for D (5 bases). Germline V gives CDR1 LNHNV, CDR2 YYDKDF (reference sequence). Trimming stripped 0 bases from V and 0 bases from J, with 11 bases between. This CDR3 is 16 amino acids long.

The genes are TRBV12-3 or TRBV12-4 and TRBJ1-6; unclear D gene. The CDR3 covers 11 residues. V was clipped by 6 bases and J by 12 bases, with 9 bases between them. The CDR3 sequence is CASSNPRPLHF. DNA of the CDR3: TGTGCCAGCAGCAATCCCAGACCCCTCCACTTT.

This chain uses TRBV10-3 with TRBJ2-3, with D possibly TRBD1 on 6 matching bases. CDR1 is ENHRY and CDR2 is SYGVKD in the germline V gene. The CDR3 is 13 amino acids. V was shortened by 4 bases and J by 2 bases, with 7 bases between the two germline ends. CDR3 protein: CAISGQVTDTQYF. CDR3 sequence (DNA): TGTGCCATCAGTGGACAGGTCACAGATACGCAGTATTTT.

This chain links TRBV24-1 with TRBJ1-2, with a possible D match to TRBD1 (6 bases). Germline-derived CDR1 and CDR2 are KGHDR and SFDVKD. The CDR3 totals 12 residues. V dropped 9 bases and J dropped 2 bases, with 9 bases sitting between them. The DNA of the CDR3 is TGTGCCACCTCGGACAGAAACTATGGCTACACCTTC. Translating it yields CATSDRNYGYTF.

This chain connects TRBV5-1 to TRBJ1-1, with TRBD1 as a possible D gene (5 bases). Germline V CDR1 and CDR2: SGHRS, YFSETQ. CDR3 length: 13 residues. Trimming shortened V by 4 bases and J by 7 bases, and 14 bases separated the two germline ends. The CDR3 DNA follows: TGCGCCAGCAGCAAGACCCAAGGGGTTGAAGCTTTCTTT. Translating it yields CASSKTQGVEAFF.

The rearrangement joins TRBV27 to TRBJ1-5; maybe TRBD1 (5 bases). The germline V gene has CDR1 MNHEY and CDR2 SMNVEV (reference sequence). Trimming stripped 3 bases from V and 5 bases from J, with 8 bases between. The CDR3 loop spans 13 amino acids. The CDR3 region is CASSFGGDQPQHF. In DNA form, the CDR3 reads TGTGCCAGCAGTTTCGGAGGGGATCAGCCCCAGCATTTT.

This clone was found a few times. The chain joins TRBV10-3 to TRBJ2-7, with D maybe TRBD1 (6 bases). Per germline, CDR1 ENHRY and CDR2 SYGVKD. The CDR3 totals 13 residues. V dropped 8 bases and J dropped 0 bases, with 11 bases sitting between them. The CDR3 bases are TGTGCCATCCTGGGGACAAGCTCCTACGAGCAGTACTTC. As protein: CAILGTSSYEQYF.

This chain links TRBV28 with TRBJ2-1; D is perhaps TRBD2 (7 bases). Per germline, CDR1 MDHEN and CDR2 SYDVKM. The CDR3 is 16 amino acids. Trimming pared 6 bases from V and 7 bases from J, leaving 22 bases between. CDR3 coding DNA: TGTGCCAGCAGCCCCCAGGGAGGGGGGCGATCAAATGAGCAGTTCTTC. It encodes CASSPQGGGRSNEQFF.